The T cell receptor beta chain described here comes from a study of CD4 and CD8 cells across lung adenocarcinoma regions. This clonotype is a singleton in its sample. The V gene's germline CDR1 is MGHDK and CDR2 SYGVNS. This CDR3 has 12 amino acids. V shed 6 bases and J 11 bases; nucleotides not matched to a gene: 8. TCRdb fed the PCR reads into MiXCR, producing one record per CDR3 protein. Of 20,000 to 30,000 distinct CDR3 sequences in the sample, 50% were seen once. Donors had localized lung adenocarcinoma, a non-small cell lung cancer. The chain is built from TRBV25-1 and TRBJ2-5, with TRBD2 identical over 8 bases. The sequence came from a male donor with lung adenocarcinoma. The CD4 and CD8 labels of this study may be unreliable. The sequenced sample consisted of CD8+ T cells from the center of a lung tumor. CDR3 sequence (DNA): TGTGCCAGCAGACCCCACGGGGGGGAGCAGTACTTC. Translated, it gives CASRPHGGEQYF.